This entry describes one TCR beta chain. Its target is not known. The read falls 3 residues short of the CDR3 end, and the missing part is taken from the germline J gene. Diagnosis required reduced IgG, IgA and/or IgM with specific antibody deficiency. Control and CVID samples contributed equal amounts of genomic DNA. Only in-frame clones appear in the TCRdb table, and some are missing; sequencing was by immunoSEQ multiplex PCR. The profile covers about 42,000 clones, none occurring a single time. These data originate in a study of T cell clonality in common variable immunodeficiency. The ends lost 1 base at V and 2 bases at J; junction bases unmatched: 5. The CDR3 spans 16 residues. From germline, CDR1 is MNHNS and CDR2 SASEGT. The study, taken as a whole, reports: CVID subjects shared fewer TCRbeta clones than healthy controls did. Fewer deletions and N-nucleotide insertions were reportedly seen in common variable immunodeficiency TCR beta sequences.

Sequenced: peripheral blood mononuclear cells. The chain couples TRBV6-1 to TRBJ2-3; TRBD2 matches 8 bases. This receptor was obtained from a human donor with common variable immunodeficiency. The CDR3 bases that were read are TGTGCCAGCAGTGAAGTCGGGCGGGAGGCCACAGATACG. Translation gives CASSEVGREATDT. The entire CDR3 reads CASSEVGREATDTQYF.